A selection of T cell receptor beta chains follows, all from one sample in a study of PD-1 blockade in classical Hodgkin lymphoma. Profiling relied on immunoSEQ multiplex PCR, and the TCRdb table lists in-frame clones only, not all of them. The sample consists of approximately 27,000 clones, around 92% of them appearing once. Sequenced material: CD4+ T cells from blood. The receptors were gathered from a human donor with classical Hodgkin lymphoma. Each CDR3 is given with its conserved first and last residue. The order of the fields is J gene, V gene, CDR3 protein.

J gene: TRBJ2-5
V gene: TRBV6-6
CDR3 protein: CASRGLAGVETQYF

J gene: TRBJ2-2
V gene: TRBV9
CDR3 protein: CASSVREIGELFF

J gene: TRBJ2-7
V gene: TRBV15
CDR3 protein: CATRTGAGRDEQYF

J gene: TRBJ2-4
V gene: TRBV16
CDR3 protein: CASSQSLAGGIQYF

J gene: TRBJ2-3
V gene: TRBV7-2
CDR3 protein: CASSLTAGSTDTQYF

J gene: TRBJ2-7
V gene: TRBV28
CDR3 protein: CASRRSGSYEQYF

J gene: TRBJ2-7
V gene: TRBV6-6
CDR3 protein: CASKDAGYEQYF

J gene: TRBJ2-5
V gene: TRBV2
CDR3 protein: CASNYRRDARRQETQYF

J gene: TRBJ1-5
V gene: TRBV6-5
CDR3 protein: CASSYSAGRNQPQHF

J gene: TRBJ2-3
V gene: TRBV5-1
CDR3 protein: CASSRREGSSTDTQYF

J gene: TRBJ2-5
V gene: TRBV7-2
CDR3 protein: CASSITVQETQYF

J gene: TRBJ2-6
V gene: TRBV4-3
CDR3 protein: CASSIGAPGANVLTF

J gene: TRBJ2-3
V gene: TRBV5-6
CDR3 protein: CASSSPDYTDTQYF

J gene: TRBJ2-3
V gene: TRBV7-2
CDR3 protein: CASSRVVSGSPDTQYF

J gene: TRBJ2-2
V gene: TRBV7-2
CDR3 protein: CASSPRTGLNTGELFF

J gene: TRBJ2-5
V gene: TRBV6-5
CDR3 protein: CASQAGAARQETQYF

J gene: TRBJ2-7
V gene: TRBV19
CDR3 protein: CASNVRGSYEQYF

J gene: TRBJ1-2
V gene: TRBV29-1
CDR3 protein: CSVDPREIYGYTF

J gene: TRBJ1-1
V gene: TRBV29-1
CDR3 protein: CSVRQQGSGTEAFF

J gene: TRBJ2-7
V gene: TRBV10-1
CDR3 protein: CASSEHPGLAGTSYEQYF

J gene: TRBJ2-1
V gene: TRBV7-9
CDR3 protein: CASSLELAGVKFF

J gene: TRBJ1-3
V gene: TRBV7-8
CDR3 protein: CASSLGAGSGNTIYF

J gene: TRBJ2-3
V gene: TRBV6-5
CDR3 protein: CASSLTSATDTQYF

J gene: TRBJ2-1
V gene: TRBV7-9
CDR3 protein: CASSTLAGKNLGQFF

J gene: TRBJ1-5
V gene: TRBV19
CDR3 protein: CASSTTVNQPQHF

J gene: TRBJ2-7
V gene: TRBV4-2
CDR3 protein: CASSPLRASDEQYF

J gene: TRBJ2-3
V gene: TRBV29-1
CDR3 protein: CSVGRLRDTQYF

J gene: TRBJ2-1
V gene: TRBV6-5
CDR3 protein: CASSYRPGSSYNEQFF

J gene: TRBJ2-5
V gene: TRBV11-2
CDR3 protein: CASSQREAQGLETQYF

J gene: TRBJ1-5
V gene: TRBV5-1
CDR3 protein: CASSFTGDQPQHF

J gene: TRBJ1-4
V gene: TRBV2
CDR3 protein: CASSEGETARRKLFF

J gene: TRBJ1-1
V gene: TRBV5-4
CDR3 protein: CASSFTGVTTEAFF

J gene: TRBJ2-3
V gene: TRBV19
CDR3 protein: CASSKTSGRFSGRADTQYF

J gene: TRBJ2-4
V gene: TRBV18
CDR3 protein: CASSPLGLAGPKIAKNIQYF

J gene: TRBJ2-2
V gene: TRBV7-9
CDR3 protein: CASSSGRGELFF

J gene: TRBJ1-2
V gene: TRBV28
CDR3 protein: CASLDGNYGYTF

J gene: TRBJ1-1
V gene: TRBV27
CDR3 protein: CASSLKIRDRQLF

J gene: TRBJ2-3
V gene: TRBV5-1
CDR3 protein: CASSPGLAQSTDTQYF

J gene: TRBJ1-4
V gene: TRBV9
CDR3 protein: CASSGGEGQINEKLFF

J gene: TRBJ2-3
V gene: TRBV7-9
CDR3 protein: CASSGGTSGPTDTQYF

J gene: TRBJ2-2
V gene: TRBV9
CDR3 protein: CASSAPSPGELFF

J gene: TRBJ2-2
V gene: TRBV2
CDR3 protein: CASSPDSGELFF

J gene: TRBJ2-1
V gene: TRBV6-1
CDR3 protein: CASSEMRRSSYNEQFF

J gene: TRBJ2-5
V gene: TRBV5-1
CDR3 protein: CASSPGLAGGSRETQYF

J gene: TRBJ1-4
V gene: TRBV19
CDR3 protein: CASSSGTGGLELFF

J gene: TRBJ2-2
V gene: TRBV5-1
CDR3 protein: CASSPGRKPQTTGELFF

J gene: TRBJ1-5
V gene: TRBV28
CDR3 protein: CASSLVGGFQPQHF

J gene: TRBJ2-7
V gene: TRBV5-6
CDR3 protein: CASSPYLTQDYEQYF

J gene: TRBJ2-3
V gene: TRBV29-1
CDR3 protein: CSGDRAGGGDTQYF

J gene: TRBJ2-7
V gene: TRBV10-1
CDR3 protein: CASSEHPGLAGTSYEQYF

J gene: TRBJ1-2
V gene: TRBV5-4
CDR3 protein: CASSSADREDGYTF

J gene: TRBJ2-1
V gene: TRBV7-2
CDR3 protein: CASSLSGSSYNEQFF

J gene: TRBJ2-2
V gene: TRBV5-1
CDR3 protein: CASSFTGSTGELFF

J gene: TRBJ1-2
V gene: TRBV2
CDR3 protein: CASRLTRDTGGGYTF

J gene: TRBJ2-7
V gene: TRBV7-8
CDR3 protein: CASIIWRATGPSYEQYF

J gene: TRBJ2-7
V gene: TRBV7-9
CDR3 protein: CASSPRRRGEQYF

J gene: TRBJ2-1
V gene: TRBV11-3
CDR3 protein: CASSLRAHSEQFF

J gene: TRBJ2-5
V gene: TRBV18
CDR3 protein: CASSEAGARETQYF

J gene: TRBJ2-7
V gene: TRBV7-2
CDR3 protein: CASSLGLAVAYEQYF